This T cell receptor beta chain was recovered during a study of blood T cell repertoires in COVID-19 (dated by TCRdb to 2018 to 2021). A note on the overall study: Samples covering the acute and convalescent phases of COVID-19 were provided by collaborators in the United States, Italy and Spain. The material from the prospective study consisted of cDNA or gDNA derived from T cells, B-cell-depleted T cells, or PBMCs. Subjects who had been exposed to COVID-19, were actively infected with it, or had recovered from it provided the deeply sampled blood TCRbeta repertoires that made up the dataset. A freely available public database, intended as a resource for researchers studying the immune response to SARS-CoV-2, is where the repertoires were released. Samples were obtained from the ongoing ImmuneRACE study (first 160 participants) and from 1,254 subjects provided by 6 global collaborators. The sample metadata nearly always contained a de-identified subject ID, COVID-19 status, age in years and sex. Where available, HLA class I and class II types were obtained from metadata supplied by the sample provider rather than from assay-based typing.

TCRbeta CDR3 regions were amplified from genomic DNA using the immunoSEQ Assay, a bias-controlled multiplex PCR. The study's processing was this. Within the assay, amplification of reference gene primers was used to estimate how many nucleated cells each sample contained. To quantify the absolute abundance of each unique TCRbeta CDR3 rearrangement, sequence reads were collapsed and filtered. For each sample, productive Simpson clonality was calculated as the square root of Simpson's diversity index over productive rearrangements. The source is immuneACCESS, and TCRdb retained only in-frame sequences with V and J called. Part of the clones is not carried over; for the studies checked, unresolved V genes explain less than half of this, and the remainder is unexplained. That table is the source of V, J and clone size, and D and trimming were worked out from the DNA. The sample profile shows 200,000 to 250,000 clones; around 83% of them were found once. In total, the top ten clones hold 8% to 9% of the sample.

One collaborating source in Seattle enrolled patients during active infection and followed them longitudinally through the course of disease. Whole blood was collected in K2EDTA tubes by collaborating institutions according to the institutions' own protocols. For TCRbeta analysis, collaborator samples were shipped as frozen whole blood, as isolated PBMCs, or as DNA extracted from either sample type. The investigation overall reported the following: Clinical and demographic metadata were provided uncurated, with the amount varying by source and participant.

Including cysteine and phenylalanine, the CDR3 has 13 amino acids. Only CDR3 DNA is held: 39 bases, read in frame from base 1. V loses 3 bases, J loses 2 bases, and the germline ends lie 7 bases apart. Points on this clone: Its antigen is unknown. Base qualities are not at hand, and no much larger clone is one base apart.

The specimen was peripheral blood. The V gene is TRBV12-3 or TRBV12-4 and the J gene is TRBJ1-1, with no confident D gene call. The TCR comes from a woman older than 75 with COVID-19, enrolled during active disease. Here is the DNA: TGTGCCAGCAGTTTCGGTTCCAACACTGAAGCTTTCTTT. It codes for CASSFGSNTEAFF.